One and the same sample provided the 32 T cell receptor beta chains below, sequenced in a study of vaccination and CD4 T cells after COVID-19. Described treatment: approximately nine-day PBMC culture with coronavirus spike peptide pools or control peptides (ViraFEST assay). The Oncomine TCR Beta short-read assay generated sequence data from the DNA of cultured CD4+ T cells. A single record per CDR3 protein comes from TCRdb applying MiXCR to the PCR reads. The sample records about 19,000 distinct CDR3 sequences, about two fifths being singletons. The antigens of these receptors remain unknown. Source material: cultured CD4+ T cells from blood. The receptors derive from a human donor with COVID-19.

The CDR3 here is CASSEMRYRYANEQFF. The DNA for the CDR3 is TGTGCCAGCAGTGAAATGCGATACAGGTATGCGAATGAGCAGTTCTTC. V and J are TRBV25-1 and TRBJ2-1; tentative D call: TRBD1 (5 bases). The CDR3 is 16 residues long. The V and J ends lost 2 bases and 7 bases respectively, with 18 bases between them. Per germline, CDR1 MGHDK and CDR2 SYGVNS.

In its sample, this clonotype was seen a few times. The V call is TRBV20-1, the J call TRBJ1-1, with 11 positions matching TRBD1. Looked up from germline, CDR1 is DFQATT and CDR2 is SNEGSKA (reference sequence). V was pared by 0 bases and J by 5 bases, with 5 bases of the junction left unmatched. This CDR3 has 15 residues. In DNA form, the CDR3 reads TGCAGTGCTAGAGAATCGGACAGGGGGCGAACTGAAGCTTTCTTT. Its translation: CSARESDRGRTEAFF.

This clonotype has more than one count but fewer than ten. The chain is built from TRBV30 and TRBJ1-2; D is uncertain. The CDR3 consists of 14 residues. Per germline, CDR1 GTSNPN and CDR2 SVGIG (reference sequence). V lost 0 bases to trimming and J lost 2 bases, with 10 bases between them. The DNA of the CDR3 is TGTGCCTGGAGTGTACGAAAGGCGAACTATGGCTACACCTTC. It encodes CAWSVRKANYGYTF.

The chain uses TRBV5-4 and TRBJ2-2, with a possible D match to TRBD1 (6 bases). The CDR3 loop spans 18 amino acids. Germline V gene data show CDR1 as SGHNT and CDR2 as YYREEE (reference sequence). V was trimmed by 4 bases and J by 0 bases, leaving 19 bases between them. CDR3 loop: CASSEAGVARPNTGELFF. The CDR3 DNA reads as TGTGCCAGCAGCGAGGCAGGGGTCGCAAGACCGAACACCGGGGAGCTGTTTTTT.

CDR3 nucleotides: TGCGCCAGCAGTCGAGGGGCGGGGGGCCAAGAGACCCAGTACTTC. Encoded protein: CASSRGAGGQETQYF. The gene calls are TRBV5-1 and TRBJ2-5; 8 positions match TRBD2. This CDR3 region has 15 residues. V trimming: 5 bases; J trimming: 1 base; junction bases outside the gene matches: 7. Per germline, CDR1 SGHRS and CDR2 YFSETQ. The variable domain in full, completed from reference TRBV5-1 and TRBJ2-5, reads KAGVTQTPRYLIKTRGQQVTLSCSPISGHRSVSWYQQTPGQGLQFLFEYFSETQRNKGNFPGRFSGRQFSNSRSEMNVSTLELGDSALYLCASSRGAGGQETQYFGPGTRLLVL.

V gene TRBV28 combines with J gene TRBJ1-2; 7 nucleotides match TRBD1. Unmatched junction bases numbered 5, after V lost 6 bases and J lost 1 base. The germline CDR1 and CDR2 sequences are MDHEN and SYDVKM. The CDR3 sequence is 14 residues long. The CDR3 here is CASSSGTVNYGYTF. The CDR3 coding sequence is TGTGCCAGCAGCTCCGGGACAGTTAACTATGGCTACACCTTC.

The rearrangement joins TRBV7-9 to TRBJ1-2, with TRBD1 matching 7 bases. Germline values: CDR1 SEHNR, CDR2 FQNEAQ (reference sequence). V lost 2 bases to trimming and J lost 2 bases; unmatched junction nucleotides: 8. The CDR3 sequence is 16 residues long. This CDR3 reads CASSLLRDRQNYGYTF. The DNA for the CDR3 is TGTGCCAGCAGCTTACTACGGGACAGACAAAACTATGGCTACACCTTC.

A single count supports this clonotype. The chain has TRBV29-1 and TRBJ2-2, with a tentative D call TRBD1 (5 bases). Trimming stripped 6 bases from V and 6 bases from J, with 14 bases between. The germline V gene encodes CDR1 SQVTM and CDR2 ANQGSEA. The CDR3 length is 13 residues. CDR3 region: CSVYRNAAGELFF. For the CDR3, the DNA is TGCAGCGTCTACAGGAACGCCGCCGGGGAGCTGTTTTTT.

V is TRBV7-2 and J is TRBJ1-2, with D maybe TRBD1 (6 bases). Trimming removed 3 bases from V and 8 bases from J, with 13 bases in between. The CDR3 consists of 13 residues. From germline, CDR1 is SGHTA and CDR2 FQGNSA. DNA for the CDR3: TGTGCCAGCAGCTTTACAGGGCAGAGAGGCTACACCTTC. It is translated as CASSFTGQRGYTF.

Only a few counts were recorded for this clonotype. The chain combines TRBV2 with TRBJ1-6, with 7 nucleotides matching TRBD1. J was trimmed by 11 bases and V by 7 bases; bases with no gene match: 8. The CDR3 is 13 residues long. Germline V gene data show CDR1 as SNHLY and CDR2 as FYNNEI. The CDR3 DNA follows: TGTGCCAGCACAGGGGGACCCGGTCCACCCCTCCACTTT. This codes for CASTGGPGPPLHF.

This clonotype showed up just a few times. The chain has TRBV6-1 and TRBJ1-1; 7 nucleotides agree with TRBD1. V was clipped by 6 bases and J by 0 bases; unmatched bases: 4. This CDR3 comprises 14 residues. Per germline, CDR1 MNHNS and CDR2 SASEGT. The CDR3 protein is CASRKGQMNTEAFF. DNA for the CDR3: TGTGCCAGCAGAAAGGGACAGATGAACACTGAAGCTTTCTTT.

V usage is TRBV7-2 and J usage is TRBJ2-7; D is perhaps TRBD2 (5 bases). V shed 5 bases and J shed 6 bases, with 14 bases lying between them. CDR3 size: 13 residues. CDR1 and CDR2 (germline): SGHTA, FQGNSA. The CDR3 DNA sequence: TGTGCCAGCAGCCGCACGGGGAACGGCGAGCAGTACTTC. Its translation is CASSRTGNGEQYF.

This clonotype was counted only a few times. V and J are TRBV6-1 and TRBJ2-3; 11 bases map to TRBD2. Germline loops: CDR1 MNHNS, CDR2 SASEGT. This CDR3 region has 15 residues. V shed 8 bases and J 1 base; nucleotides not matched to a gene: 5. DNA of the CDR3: TGTGCCAGCTCGATAGCGGGGGGGCGCACAGATACGCAGTATTTT. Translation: CASSIAGGRTDTQYF.

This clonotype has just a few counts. Written as DNA, the CDR3 is TGTGCCAGCAGTGAATATAGCAGAAATACAGATACGCAGTATTTT. This sequence encodes CASSEYSRNTDTQYF. This chain connects TRBV25-1 to TRBJ2-3; D remains unclear. Germline values: CDR1 MGHDK, CDR2 SYGVNS. The CDR3 totals 15 residues. V was pared by 0 bases and J by 3 bases, with 10 bases between.

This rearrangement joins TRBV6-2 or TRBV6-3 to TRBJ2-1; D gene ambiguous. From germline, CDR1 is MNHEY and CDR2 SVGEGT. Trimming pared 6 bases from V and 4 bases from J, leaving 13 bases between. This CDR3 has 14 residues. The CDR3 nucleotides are TGTGCCAGCAGAAGCCGGAACAGATACAATGAGCAGTTCTTC. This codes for CASRSRNRYNEQFF.

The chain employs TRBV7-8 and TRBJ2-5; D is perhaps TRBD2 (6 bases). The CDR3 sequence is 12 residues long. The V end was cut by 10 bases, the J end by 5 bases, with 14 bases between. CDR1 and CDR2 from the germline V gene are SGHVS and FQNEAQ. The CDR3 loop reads CATSRERETQYF. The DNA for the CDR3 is TGTGCCACCTCCCGGGAGCGGGAGACCCAGTACTTC.

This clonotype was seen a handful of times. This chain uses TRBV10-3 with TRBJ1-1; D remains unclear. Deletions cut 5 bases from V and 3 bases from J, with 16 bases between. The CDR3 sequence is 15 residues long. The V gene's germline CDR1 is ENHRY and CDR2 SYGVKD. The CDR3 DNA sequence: TGTGCCATCAGTCGAGACGGGAGGGCTGACACTGAAGCTTTCTTT. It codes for CAISRDGRADTEAFF.

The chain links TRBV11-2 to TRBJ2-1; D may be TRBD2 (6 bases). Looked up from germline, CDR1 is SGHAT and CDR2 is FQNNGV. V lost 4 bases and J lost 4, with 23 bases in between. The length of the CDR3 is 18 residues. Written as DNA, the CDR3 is TGTGCCAGCAGCTCACTAGTACGGGAGCCTGGTGGGTACAATGAGCAGTTCTTC. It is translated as CASSSLVREPGGYNEQFF.

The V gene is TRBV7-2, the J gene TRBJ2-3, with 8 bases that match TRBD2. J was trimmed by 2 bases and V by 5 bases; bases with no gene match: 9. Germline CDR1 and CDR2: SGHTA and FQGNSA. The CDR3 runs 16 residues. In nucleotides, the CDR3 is TGTGCCAGCAGCCTTACGGCGGGGGGCCTCACAGATACGCAGTATTTT. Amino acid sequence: CASSLTAGGLTDTQYF.

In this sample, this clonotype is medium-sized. CDR3 nucleotides: TGTGCCAGCAGCCGGCCCGGGACAGTCGAAGAGACCCAGTACTTC. Its translation is CASSRPGTVEETQYF. The rearrangement uses TRBV7-9 and TRBJ2-5, with TRBD1 matching 7 bases. The CDR3 has 15 amino acids. From germline, CDR1 is SEHNR and CDR2 FQNEAQ (reference sequence). Trimming at V came to 5 bases and at J to 3 bases, leaving 9 bases not matched to a gene.

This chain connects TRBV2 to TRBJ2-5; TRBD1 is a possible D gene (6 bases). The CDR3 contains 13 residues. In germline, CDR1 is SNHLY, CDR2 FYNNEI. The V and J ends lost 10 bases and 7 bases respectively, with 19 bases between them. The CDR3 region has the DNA TGTGCCACCACCGGGACACTAGGGGGGACCCAGTACTTC. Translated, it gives CATTGTLGGTQYF.

CDR3 nucleotide sequence: TGCAGTGCTAGACGGGGCCCCGAGACCCAGTACTTC. Amino acids: CSARRGPETQYF. V is TRBV20-1 and J is TRBJ2-5, with D possibly being TRBD1 or TRBD2 (5 bases each). The CDR3 sequence is 12 residues long. Trimming removed 2 bases at V and 5 bases at J, with 9 bases between. Germline-derived CDR1 and CDR2 are DFQATT and SNEGSKA (reference sequence).

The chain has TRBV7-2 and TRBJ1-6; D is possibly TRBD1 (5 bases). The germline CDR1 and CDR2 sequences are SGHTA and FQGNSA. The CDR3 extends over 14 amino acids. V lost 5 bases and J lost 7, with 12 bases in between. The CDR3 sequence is CASSPGANNSPLHF. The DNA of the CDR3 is TGTGCCAGCAGCCCCGGGGCCAACAATTCACCCCTCCACTTT.

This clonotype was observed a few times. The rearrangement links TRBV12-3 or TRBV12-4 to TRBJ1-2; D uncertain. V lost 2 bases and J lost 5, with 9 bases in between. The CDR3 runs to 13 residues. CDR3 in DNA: TGTGCCAGCAGTTTAATGACACAGTATGGCTACACCTTC. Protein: CASSLMTQYGYTF.

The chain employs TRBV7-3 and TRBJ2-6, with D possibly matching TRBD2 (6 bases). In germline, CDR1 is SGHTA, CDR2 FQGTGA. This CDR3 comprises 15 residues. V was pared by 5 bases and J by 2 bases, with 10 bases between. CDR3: CASSPKRAGANVLTF. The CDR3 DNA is TGTGCCAGCAGCCCGAAGCGGGCTGGGGCCAACGTCCTGACTTTC.

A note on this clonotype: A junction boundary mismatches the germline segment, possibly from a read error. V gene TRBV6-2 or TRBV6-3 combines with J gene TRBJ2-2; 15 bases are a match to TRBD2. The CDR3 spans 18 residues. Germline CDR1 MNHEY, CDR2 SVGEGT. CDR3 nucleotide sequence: TGTGCCAGCAATTACCCGGGACTAGCGGGGGGTGTAACCGGGGAGCTGTTTTTT. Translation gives CASNYPGLAGGVTGELFF.

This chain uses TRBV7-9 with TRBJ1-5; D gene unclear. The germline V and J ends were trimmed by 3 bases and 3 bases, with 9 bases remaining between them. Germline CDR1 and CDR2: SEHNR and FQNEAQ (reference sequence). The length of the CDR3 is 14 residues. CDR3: CASSFSEHNQPQHF. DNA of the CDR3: TGTGCCAGCAGCTTTAGCGAGCACAATCAGCCCCAGCATTTT.

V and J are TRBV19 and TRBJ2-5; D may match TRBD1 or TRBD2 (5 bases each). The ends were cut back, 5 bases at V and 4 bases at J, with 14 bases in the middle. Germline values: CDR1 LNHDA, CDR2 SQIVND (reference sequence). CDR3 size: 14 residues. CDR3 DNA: TGTGCCAGTAGTTTCCGGGATGGGGGAGAGACCCAGTACTTC. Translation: CASSFRDGGETQYF.

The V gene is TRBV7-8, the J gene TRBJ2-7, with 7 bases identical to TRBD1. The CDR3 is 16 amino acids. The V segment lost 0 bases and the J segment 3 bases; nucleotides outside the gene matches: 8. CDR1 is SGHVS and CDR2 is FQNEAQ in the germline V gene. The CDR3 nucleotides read TGTGCCAGCAGCTTAGCTTCCGGACAGGTCCGCTACGAGCAGTACTTC. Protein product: CASSLASGQVRYEQYF. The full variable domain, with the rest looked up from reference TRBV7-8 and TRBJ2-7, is GAGVSQSPRYKVAKRGQDVALRCDPISGHVSLFWYQQALGQGPEFLTYFQNEAQLDKSGLPSDRFFAERPEGSVSTLKIQRTQQEDSAVYLCASSLASGQVRYEQYFGPGTRLTVT.

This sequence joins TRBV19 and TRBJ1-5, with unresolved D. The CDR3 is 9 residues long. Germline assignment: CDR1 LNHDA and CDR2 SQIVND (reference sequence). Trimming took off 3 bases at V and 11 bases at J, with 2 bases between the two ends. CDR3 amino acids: CASSMSQHF. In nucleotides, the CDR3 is TGTGCCAGTAGTATGTCCCAGCATTTT.

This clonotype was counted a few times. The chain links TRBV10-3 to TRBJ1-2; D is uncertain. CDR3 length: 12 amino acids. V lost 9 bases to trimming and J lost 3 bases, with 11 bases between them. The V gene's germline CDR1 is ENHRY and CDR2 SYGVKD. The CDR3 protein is CAIPGVYYGYTF. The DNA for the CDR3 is TGTGCCATACCTGGTGTTTACTATGGCTACACCTTC.

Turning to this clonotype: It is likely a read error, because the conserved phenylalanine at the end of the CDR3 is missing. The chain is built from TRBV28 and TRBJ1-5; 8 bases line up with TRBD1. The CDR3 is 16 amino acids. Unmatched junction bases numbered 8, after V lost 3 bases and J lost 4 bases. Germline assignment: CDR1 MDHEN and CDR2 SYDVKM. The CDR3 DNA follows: TGTGCCAGCAGTTTTGGCCAGGACAGGGATAATCAGCCCCAGCATCTT. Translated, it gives CASSFGQDRDNQPQHL.